This is a list of T cell receptor beta chains from one sample in a study of beta chain features in type 1 diabetes. Clones were sequenced by immunoSEQ multiplex PCR, and TCRdb holds only the in-frame ones, with some missing. In the table there are around 430,000 clones, approximately 28% of which are singletons. Sequenced material: naive CD4+ T cells from blood. Receptors were obtained from a young man in good health. CDR3s include the opening cysteine and the closing phenylalanine or tryptophan. The D gene is left open where the match is weak. Size is stated for part of the rows, as once, few or many counts, or as a class when the clone is expanded.

CDR3nt: TGTGCCTCCCGGTTGATGGAGGGAGGCACAGATACGCAGTATTTT; CDR3aa: CASRLMEGGTDTQYF; j_gene: TRBJ2-3; d_gene: -; v_gene: TRBV10-3; abundance: -
CDR3nt: TGTGCCAGCAGCTTACGGACTAGCGGGTTCCGACCCTACGAGCAGTACTTC; CDR3aa: CASSLRTSGFRPYEQYF; j_gene: TRBJ2-7; d_gene: TRBD2; v_gene: TRBV7-2; abundance: few
CDR3nt: TGTGCCAGCAGTGGCCCAGCGGCGAACACCGGGGAGCTGTTTTTT; CDR3aa: CASSGPAANTGELFF; j_gene: TRBJ2-2; d_gene: -; v_gene: TRBV2; abundance: few
CDR3nt: TGTGCCTGGAGGTTTAGGTCTTCCGGGGAGCTGTTTTTT; CDR3aa: CAWRFRSSGELFF; j_gene: TRBJ2-2; d_gene: -; v_gene: TRBV30; abundance: -
CDR3nt: TGTGCTAGTGGTCCCCGGGAGTACAATGAGCAGTTCTTC; CDR3aa: CASGPREYNEQFF; j_gene: TRBJ2-1; d_gene: -; v_gene: TRBV12-5; abundance: -
CDR3nt: TGTGCCAGTAGGCACTCATTAGCGGGAGAGCCCTACAATGAGCAGTTCTTC; CDR3aa: CASRHSLAGEPYNEQFF; j_gene: TRBJ2-1; d_gene: TRBD2; v_gene: TRBV19; abundance: -
CDR3nt: TGTGCCAGCAGCTTAGCGTCCGGGACAGGATTCAACGAGCAGTACTTC; CDR3aa: CASSLASGTGFNEQYF; j_gene: TRBJ2-7; d_gene: TRBD1; v_gene: TRBV7-2; abundance: -
CDR3nt: TGTGCCAGCAGCTTAATCCCCGGAGCTAGCGGGAGGACAGAGCAGTTCTTC; CDR3aa: CASSLIPGASGRTEQFF; j_gene: TRBJ2-1; d_gene: TRBD2; v_gene: TRBV7-3; abundance: few
CDR3nt: TGTGCCAGCAGTAGATCAGGGTATGCGAACACTGAAGCTTTCTTT; CDR3aa: CASSRSGYANTEAFF; j_gene: TRBJ1-1; d_gene: -; v_gene: TRBV25-1; abundance: -
CDR3nt: TGCAGCGCTTGGCGCGGGACAGGGGGGACAGATACGCAGTATTTT; CDR3aa: CSAWRGTGGTDTQYF; j_gene: TRBJ2-3; d_gene: TRBD1; v_gene: TRBV29-1; abundance: few
CDR3nt: TGTGCCAGCAGCCAAGGTCCGTGGGAGACCCAGTACTTC; CDR3aa: CASSQGPWETQYF; j_gene: TRBJ2-5; d_gene: -; v_gene: TRBV14; abundance: -
CDR3nt: TGTGCCTGGAGTGGGGACAGGTCATACGAGCAGTACTTC; CDR3aa: CAWSGDRSYEQYF; j_gene: TRBJ2-7; d_gene: TRBD1; v_gene: TRBV30; abundance: few
CDR3nt: TGCGCCAGCAGCCAAGGAGCGCAGGGCTCGAGCACAGATACGCAGTATTTT; CDR3aa: CASSQGAQGSSTDTQYF; j_gene: TRBJ2-3; d_gene: -; v_gene: TRBV4-3; abundance: -
CDR3nt: TGTGCCAGCAGTCCGGCAGATACGCAGTATTTT; CDR3aa: CASSPADTQYF; j_gene: TRBJ2-3; d_gene: -; v_gene: TRBV7-2; abundance: -
CDR3nt: TGCAGCGTTGAGACGGAGCGGGAAACGGATGAGCAGTTCTTC; CDR3aa: CSVETERETDEQFF; j_gene: TRBJ2-1; d_gene: TRBD2; v_gene: TRBV29-1; abundance: -
CDR3nt: TGTGCCAGCAGCGCCTCAGGGGGCGCCCCAAACGAGCAGTACTTC; CDR3aa: CASSASGGAPNEQYF; j_gene: TRBJ2-7; d_gene: TRBD1; v_gene: TRBV9; abundance: few
CDR3nt: TGTGCCAGCAGTTTACAGGGAAATGAGCAGTTCTTC; CDR3aa: CASSLQGNEQFF; j_gene: TRBJ2-1; d_gene: -; v_gene: TRBV28; abundance: few
CDR3nt: TGTGCCTACCAAAGGTGGGCAGGGGACTCTGGGGCCAACGTCCTGACTTTC; CDR3aa: CAYQRWAGDSGANVLTF; j_gene: TRBJ2-6; d_gene: -; v_gene: TRBV30; abundance: -
CDR3nt: TGTGCCAGCAGCCCTACGGACAGGGGCGGACTTGGCTACACCTTC; CDR3aa: CASSPTDRGGLGYTF; j_gene: TRBJ1-2; d_gene: TRBD1; v_gene: TRBV5-6; abundance: few
CDR3nt: TGTGCCAGCAGCCTCGGGGACAGGGAAGATGAAGCTTTCTTT; CDR3aa: CASSLGDREDEAFF; j_gene: TRBJ1-1; d_gene: TRBD1; v_gene: TRBV4-2; abundance: -
CDR3nt: TGCGCCAGCAGCTTAACAAACAATGAGCAGTTCTTC; CDR3aa: CASSLTNNEQFF; j_gene: TRBJ2-1; d_gene: -; v_gene: TRBV5-1; abundance: once
CDR3nt: TGTGCCATCAGTGGACTAGGAGGGGTCTACGAGCAGTACTTC; CDR3aa: CAISGLGGVYEQYF; j_gene: TRBJ2-7; d_gene: -; v_gene: TRBV10-3; abundance: -
CDR3nt: TGCAGCGCGGGACAGGGGCACTATGGCTACACCTTC; CDR3aa: CSAGQGHYGYTF; j_gene: TRBJ1-2; d_gene: TRBD1; v_gene: TRBV29-1; abundance: few
CDR3nt: TGTGCCAGCACCCCGGGGAGGCACTATGGCTACACCTTC; CDR3aa: CASTPGRHYGYTF; j_gene: TRBJ1-2; d_gene: -; v_gene: TRBV6-5; abundance: -
CDR3nt: TGTGCCAGCAGCGTAGGGGCGGCTAGCGGGTCCACAGATACGCAGTATTTT; CDR3aa: CASSVGAASGSTDTQYF; j_gene: TRBJ2-3; d_gene: TRBD2; v_gene: TRBV9; abundance: -
CDR3nt: TGTGCCAGCAGCTTAACCAGGGCCTCCTACGAGCAGTACTTC; CDR3aa: CASSLTRASYEQYF; j_gene: TRBJ2-7; d_gene: -; v_gene: TRBV11-2; abundance: few
CDR3nt: TGCGCCAGCAGCTTACTCGGAGCCAATGAGCAGTTCTTC; CDR3aa: CASSLLGANEQFF; j_gene: TRBJ2-1; d_gene: -; v_gene: TRBV5-1; abundance: few
CDR3nt: TGCGCCAGCAGCCCCCATCGGGGAGGCGAGACCCAGTACTTC; CDR3aa: CASSPHRGGETQYF; j_gene: TRBJ2-5; d_gene: -; v_gene: TRBV5-1; abundance: -
CDR3nt: TGTGCCAGCAGCTTATTAGCGGGAGAGGAGACCCAGTACTTC; CDR3aa: CASSLLAGEETQYF; j_gene: TRBJ2-5; d_gene: TRBD2; v_gene: TRBV11-2; abundance: few
CDR3nt: TGTGCCACCATCAGCGGAGTAGCCAAAAACATTCAGTACTTC; CDR3aa: CATISGVAKNIQYF; j_gene: TRBJ2-4; d_gene: -; v_gene: TRBV28; abundance: -
CDR3nt: TGTGCCAGCAGTTTATTGGGCGGTAGCTCCTACAATGAGCAGTTCTTC; CDR3aa: CASSLLGGSSYNEQFF; j_gene: TRBJ2-1; d_gene: -; v_gene: TRBV27; abundance: -
CDR3nt: TGTGCCAGCTCCCCTCGAGAGACCCAGTACTTC; CDR3aa: CASSPRETQYF; j_gene: TRBJ2-5; d_gene: -; v_gene: TRBV6-1; abundance: -
CDR3nt: TGTGCCAGCAGTTTTAGCGGGAGCCGGTACGAGCAGTACTTC; CDR3aa: CASSFSGSRYEQYF; j_gene: TRBJ2-7; d_gene: TRBD2; v_gene: TRBV7-2; abundance: few
CDR3nt: TGTGCCTGGAGTGTCCCGGGGGAGACCCAGTACTTC; CDR3aa: CAWSVPGETQYF; j_gene: TRBJ2-5; d_gene: -; v_gene: TRBV30; abundance: -
CDR3nt: TGCAGCGTTGATTTTCGGGGGGGCTCTAACTATGGCTACACCTTC; CDR3aa: CSVDFRGGSNYGYTF; j_gene: TRBJ1-2; d_gene: -; v_gene: TRBV29-1; abundance: -
CDR3nt: TGTGCCAGCAGCCCTCGCCGGGCGGTATTCAATGAGCAGTTCTTC; CDR3aa: CASSPRRAVFNEQFF; j_gene: TRBJ2-1; d_gene: -; v_gene: TRBV9; abundance: few
CDR3nt: TGTGCCAGCAGCTTTGGGGCCAGGAGAGGGTCCTACAATGAGCAGTTCTTC; CDR3aa: CASSFGARRGSYNEQFF; j_gene: TRBJ2-1; d_gene: -; v_gene: TRBV11-2; abundance: -
CDR3nt: TGTGCCAGCAGCTCACAGGTCAGCGTCCAAGAGACCCAGTACTTC; CDR3aa: CASSSQVSVQETQYF; j_gene: TRBJ2-5; d_gene: -; v_gene: TRBV7-9; abundance: few
CDR3nt: TGTGCCAGCAGCCCTACTAGGGGCGGGAGGAGCACAGATACGCAGTATTTT; CDR3aa: CASSPTRGGRSTDTQYF; j_gene: TRBJ2-3; d_gene: TRBD2; v_gene: TRBV7-9; abundance: few
CDR3nt: TGTGCCAGCCGCCCCCTCGGGAGCACAGATACGCAGTATTTT; CDR3aa: CASRPLGSTDTQYF; j_gene: TRBJ2-3; d_gene: -; v_gene: TRBV18; abundance: -
CDR3nt: TGTGCCTGGAGTGTACCCCCCCTAGGCTACCAAGAGACCCAGTACTTC; CDR3aa: CAWSVPPLGYQETQYF; j_gene: TRBJ2-5; d_gene: -; v_gene: TRBV30; abundance: -
CDR3nt: TGCAGCGCTGGAGAGGGGGAAAGCTCTGGGGCCAACGTCCTGACTTTC; CDR3aa: CSAGEGESSGANVLTF; j_gene: TRBJ2-6; d_gene: -; v_gene: TRBV29-1; abundance: -
CDR3nt: TGTGCCAGCAGCTTGGGAGTCCTCTCCTACAATGAGCAGTTCTTC; CDR3aa: CASSLGVLSYNEQFF; j_gene: TRBJ2-1; d_gene: -; v_gene: TRBV11-2; abundance: -
CDR3nt: TGTGCCAGCAGCTTAGGGACAGGGTCCTACGAGCAGTACTTC; CDR3aa: CASSLGTGSYEQYF; j_gene: TRBJ2-7; d_gene: TRBD1; v_gene: TRBV7-2; abundance: few
CDR3nt: TGTGCCAGTACCCCGAGGGACAGGGGGACCTACGAGCAGTACTTC; CDR3aa: CASTPRDRGTYEQYF; j_gene: TRBJ2-7; d_gene: TRBD1; v_gene: TRBV19; abundance: few
CDR3nt: TGTGCCAGCAGGGCCGGGACTAGCGGAACCTACGAGCAGTACTTC; CDR3aa: CASRAGTSGTYEQYF; j_gene: TRBJ2-7; d_gene: TRBD2; v_gene: TRBV5-4; abundance: few
CDR3nt: TGCGCCAGCAGCTTCGACACCGGGGAGCTGTTTTTT; CDR3aa: CASSFDTGELFF; j_gene: TRBJ2-2; d_gene: -; v_gene: TRBV5-1; abundance: once
CDR3nt: TGCAGCGTTGGCCCCGAGGCTTATCAGCCCCAGCATTTT; CDR3aa: CSVGPEAYQPQHF; j_gene: TRBJ1-5; d_gene: -; v_gene: TRBV29-1; abundance: few